This entry lists 21 T cell receptor beta chains sequenced from one sample in a study of blood T cells in healthy people across ages. Primers used in a second PCR of about 6 to 11 cycles were a sample-barcoded 5' primer and a J-beta primer mix. TCRdb called the 5' RACE reads again in MiXCR, with one record for every CDR3 protein. This sample has hundreds of thousands of distinct CDR3 sequences; around 50% occur once, and the top ten carry around an eighth. The sample consisted of blood. The receptor source for this set is a woman older than 75 in good health.

This clonotype showed up just a few times. The CDR3 sequence is CASRRQELTGELFF. The CDR3, as DNA: TGTGCCAGCAGGCGACAGGAGCTCACCGGGGAGCTGTTTTTT. The chain combines TRBV12-3 or TRBV12-4 with TRBJ2-2, with D maybe TRBD1 (6 bases). The ends were cut back, 6 bases at V and 4 bases at J, with 12 bases in the middle. The CDR3 loop spans 14 amino acids.

Comment on this clonotype: A much larger clone differs by one base, so this may be a read error. The V gene is TRBV12-3 or TRBV12-4, the J gene TRBJ2-5; D may be TRBD1 (5 bases). With 7 bases removed from V and 2 bases from J, the gap between germline ends came to 14 bases. The CDR3 totals 14 residues. This CDR3 reads CASTQAGPQETQYF. CDR3 sequence (DNA): TGTGCCAGCACCCAAGCAGGGCCACAAGAGACCCAGTACTTC.

On this clonotype: This sequence may be a read error, since a much larger clone differs from it by one base. The V gene is TRBV18, the J gene TRBJ2-1; 7 bases map to TRBD2. Germline-derived CDR1 and CDR2 are KGHSH and LQKENI. The CDR3 loop spans 15 amino acids. The CDR3 coding sequence is TGTGCCAGCTCACCGGGGGGGGACCCCTACAATGAGCGGTTCTTC. Residues: CASSPGGDPYNERFF.

This clonotype was picked up many times. The chain carries TRBV12-3 or TRBV12-4 and TRBJ2-1; 8 nucleotides align to TRBD1. V lost 3 bases and J lost 2; bases outside the gene matches: 3. This CDR3 contains 15 residues. CDR3 loop: CASSLTGVAYNEQFF. CDR3 nucleotides: TGTGCCAGCAGTTTGACAGGGGTGGCCTACAATGAGCAGTTCTTC.

A word on this clonotype: A much larger clone sits a single nucleotide away, making a read error possible. V usage is TRBV7-2 and J usage is TRBJ2-3, with a tentative D call TRBD2 (5 bases). CDR3 length equals 12 residues. Germline lookup yields CDR1 SGHTA and CDR2 FQGNSA. V was shortened by 5 bases and J by 6 bases, with 9 bases between the two germline ends. This CDR3 is CASSADFDTQYF. DNA of the CDR3: TGTGCCAGCAGCGCGGACTTTGATACGCAGTATTTT.

The sample holds a few counts of this clonotype. This clone may be a read error of a much larger clone one base away. This chain's CDR3 is CATSDIATGTDTQYF. As DNA, the CDR3 is TGTGCCACCAGTGATATTGCGACAGGGACAGATACGCAGTATTTT. The chain joins TRBV24-1 to TRBJ2-3; 7 positions match TRBD1. V shed 3 bases, J shed 3 bases, and the junction held 5 bases outside the gene matches. The germline CDR1 and CDR2 sequences are KGHDR and SFDVKD. CDR3 length equals 15 residues.

The table lists this clonotype with a few counts. CDR3 bases: TGTGCCAGCAGCTTAGAAGAGTCCGGCGGCACTGAAGCTTTCTTT. Translation: CASSLEESGGTEAFF. The rearrangement uses TRBV7-6 and TRBJ1-1; the D is unclear. V was shortened by 1 base and J by 4 bases, with 13 bases between the two germline ends. The CDR3 length is 15 residues. Germline V CDR1 and CDR2: SGHVS, FNYEAQ.

The V call is TRBV6-5, the J call TRBJ2-1; a weak D match, TRBD1 (8 bases). The germline V gene encodes CDR1 MNHEY and CDR2 SVGAGI. The CDR3 spans 15 residues. Trimming cost V 7 bases and J 9 bases, with 22 bases left between them. This CDR3 reads CASKTGGGPEGEQFF. The DNA of the CDR3 is TGTGCCAGCAAAACAGGGGGGGGCCCAGAGGGTGAGCAGTTCTTC.

Concerning this clonotype itself: This may be a read error, as it is one base from a much larger clone. The chain carries TRBV20-1 and TRBJ2-3; 10 bases line up with TRBD2. J was trimmed by 4 bases and V by 2 bases; bases with no gene match: 3. The length of the CDR3 is 14 residues. The V gene's germline CDR1 is DFQATT and CDR2 SNEGSKA (reference sequence). The CDR3 spells CSARSSGSADTQYF. The CDR3 DNA is TGCAGTGCTAGATCTAGCGGGAGTGCAGATACGCAGTATTTT.

At least ten counts were recorded for this clonotype. V and J are TRBV7-6 and TRBJ2-3; either TRBD1 or TRBD2 may supply D (5 bases each). Germline V gene sequence: CDR1 SGHVS, CDR2 FNYEAQ. The CDR3 consists of 15 residues. V was cut by 1 base and J by 0 bases, with 8 bases left in between. The CDR3: CASSLGGASTDTQYF. The CDR3 DNA follows: TGTGCCAGCAGCTTAGGAGGGGCTAGCACAGATACGCAGTATTTT.

The rearrangement joins TRBV21-1 to TRBJ2-4. TRBV21-1 is a pseudogene segment. The CDR3 contains 17 residues. The CDR3 here is CASSKTGVKLAKNIQYF. The CDR3 DNA reads as TGTGCCAGCAGCAAAACTGGGGTTAAGCTAGCCAAAAACATTCAGTACTTC.

The V gene is TRBV11-3, the J gene TRBJ2-1, with TRBD2 matching 16 bases. The germline V gene encodes CDR1 SGHNT and CDR2 YENEEA. Trimming at V came to 5 bases and at J to 0 bases, leaving 4 bases not matched to a gene. The CDR3 length is 18 residues. In nucleotides, the CDR3 is TGTGCCAGCAGCCCGGGACTAGCGGGGGGGCTCTCCTACAATGAGCAGTTCTTC. Protein product: CASSPGLAGGLSYNEQFF.

The sample holds many counts of this clonotype. The chain recombines TRBV6-5 with TRBJ1-3; D remains ambiguous. The CDR3 runs to 13 residues. The germline V gene has CDR1 MNHEY and CDR2 SVGAGI. Trimming stripped 6 bases from V and 0 bases from J, with 6 bases between. CDR3 DNA: TGTGCCAGCAGCTCTACCTCTGGAAACACCATATATTTT. It translates to CASSSTSGNTIYF.

The chain recombines TRBV12-3 or TRBV12-4 with TRBJ2-5; D is uncertain. V was trimmed by 9 bases and J by 5 bases, leaving 10 bases between them. This CDR3 is built from 11 residues. CDR3 in amino acids: CASRRTETQYF. The CDR3 DNA is TGTGCCAGTCGAAGAACGGAGACCCAGTACTTC.

Ten or more counts support this clonotype. The chain has TRBV9 and TRBJ2-3, with TRBD2 as a possible D gene (5 bases). The V end was cut by 6 bases, the J end by 4 bases, with 18 bases between. The CDR3 length is 15 residues. Per germline, CDR1 SGDLS and CDR2 YYNGEE. The CDR3 loop reads CASIWSQGSADTQYF. The CDR3 bases are TGTGCCAGCATTTGGAGCCAAGGGAGCGCAGATACGCAGTATTTT.

The CDR3 reads CAISGGVYEQYF. CDR3 bases: TGTGCCATCAGTGGTGGAGTCTACGAGCAGTACTTC. The chain is built from TRBV10-3 and TRBJ2-5; D uncertain. With the DNA end fitting TRBJ2-7 better, the J assignment may be wrong. Germline values: CDR1 ENHRY, CDR2 SYGVKD. The CDR3 covers 12 residues.

The chain has TRBV20-1 and TRBJ1-6; perhaps TRBD1 as D (5 bases). Germline CDR1 is DFQATT and CDR2 is SNEGSKA (reference sequence). There are 15 residues in the CDR3. V was clipped by 5 bases and J by 13 bases, with 24 bases between them. CDR3 amino acids: CSAHVPTEGQRPLHF. The CDR3 bases are TGCAGTGCTCACGTACCGACCGAGGGGCAAAGGCCCCTCCACTTT.

The rearrangement uses TRBV5-1 and TRBJ2-7, with 8 bases identical to TRBD1. The junction had 9 bases not matched to a gene; V was cut back by 4 bases and J by 0 bases. CDR1 and CDR2 from the germline V gene are SGHRS and YFSETQ. The CDR3 contains 16 residues. CDR3 amino acids: CASSPGDRSSSYEQYF. The CDR3 bases are TGCGCCAGCAGCCCTGGGGACAGGAGTAGCTCCTACGAGCAGTACTTC.

Regarding this clonotype: Given a much more abundant clone one base away, this may be a read error. The CDR3 does not close with the conserved phenylalanine or tryptophan, likely indicating a read error. The chain has TRBV27 and TRBJ2-1, with 7 nucleotides matching TRBD1. The CDR3 totals 17 residues. Germline CDR1 MNHEY, CDR2 SMNVEV (reference sequence). J was trimmed by 0 bases and V by 5 bases; bases with no gene match: 10. This CDR3 reads CASSPRDRVGSYNEQFL. CDR3 nucleotides: TGTGCCAGCAGTCCTCGAGACAGGGTAGGCTCCTACAATGAGCAGTTCTTA.

This clonotype was observed many times. Relative to the germline gene, one junction end is altered; a read error may explain this. The J gene is TRBJ2-5, the V gene TRBV7-7; 9 nucleotides match TRBD1. Germline CDR1 SSHAT, CDR2 FNYEAQ (reference sequence). The CDR3 loop spans 14 amino acids. CDR3 nucleotides: TGTGCTAGCAGCGCGGGACAGGGTCATGAGACCCAGTACTTC. As protein: CASSAGQGHETQYF.

This chain links TRBV7-2 with TRBJ1-3; a possible D gene is TRBD1 (5 bases). Germline-derived CDR1 and CDR2 are SGHTA and FQGNSA. V was pared by 7 bases and J by 4 bases, with 17 bases between. This CDR3 has 15 amino acids. The CDR3 loop reads CASTTSTTVGNTIYF. Written as DNA, the CDR3 is TGTGCCAGCACCACCTCGACGACAGTGGGAAACACCATATATTTT.